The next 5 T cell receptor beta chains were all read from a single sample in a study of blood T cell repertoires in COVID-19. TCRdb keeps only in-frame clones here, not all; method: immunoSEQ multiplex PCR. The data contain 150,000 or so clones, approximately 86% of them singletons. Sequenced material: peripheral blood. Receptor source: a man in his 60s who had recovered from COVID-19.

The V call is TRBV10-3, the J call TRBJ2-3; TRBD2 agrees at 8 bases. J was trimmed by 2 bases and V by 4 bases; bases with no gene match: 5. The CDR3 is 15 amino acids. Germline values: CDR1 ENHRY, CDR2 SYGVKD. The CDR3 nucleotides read TGTGCCATCAGTGCCCCGGGGGGGGCCACAGATACGCAGTATTTT. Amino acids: CAISAPGGATDTQYF.

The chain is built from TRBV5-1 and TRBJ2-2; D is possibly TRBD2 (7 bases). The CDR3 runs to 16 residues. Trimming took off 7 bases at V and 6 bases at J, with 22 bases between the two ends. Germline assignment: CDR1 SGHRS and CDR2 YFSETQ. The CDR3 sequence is CASGSGSGARSGELFF. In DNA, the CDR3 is TGCGCCAGCGGTAGCGGGTCGGGGGCAAGATCCGGGGAGCTGTTTTTT.

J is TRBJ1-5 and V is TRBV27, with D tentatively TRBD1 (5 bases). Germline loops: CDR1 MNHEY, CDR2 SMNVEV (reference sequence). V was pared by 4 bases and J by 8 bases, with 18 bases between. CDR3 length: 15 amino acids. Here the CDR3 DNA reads TGTGCCAGCAGTTCCACAGGTAATAGAAGGGAGCCCCAGCATTTT. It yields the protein CASSSTGNRREPQHF.

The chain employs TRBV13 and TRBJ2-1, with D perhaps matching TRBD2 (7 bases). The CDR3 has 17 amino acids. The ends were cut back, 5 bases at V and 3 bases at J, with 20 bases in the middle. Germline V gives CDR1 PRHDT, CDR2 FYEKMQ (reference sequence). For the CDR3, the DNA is TGTGCCAGCAGCCCTCCTTCGGGGGGCCCCAACTACAATGAGCAGTTCTTC. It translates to CASSPPSGGPNYNEQFF.

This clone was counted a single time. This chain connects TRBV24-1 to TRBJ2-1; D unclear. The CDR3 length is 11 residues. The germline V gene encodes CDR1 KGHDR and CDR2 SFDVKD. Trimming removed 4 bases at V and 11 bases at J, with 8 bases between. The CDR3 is CATSDPVKQFF. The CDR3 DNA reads TGTGCCACCAGTGACCCGGTTAAGCAGTTCTTC.